One sample yielded the 22 T cell receptor beta chains listed below, sequenced in a study of blood T cells in healthy people across ages. Through a sample-barcoded 5' primer and a J-beta primer mix, a second PCR was run for 7 to 11 cycles. TCRdb recomputed calls from the 5' RACE reads with MiXCR, one row per CDR3 protein. This sample has roughly 800,000 distinct CDR3 sequences, with 58% found just once. Sequencing used blood. The source of these receptors is a young man in good health.

The V gene is TRBV30, the J gene TRBJ1-4; 8 bases map to TRBD1. In germline, CDR1 is GTSNPN, CDR2 SVGIG (reference sequence). The CDR3 is 16 residues long. Trimming cost V 3 bases and J 7 bases; bases outside gene matches: 13. DNA for the CDR3: TGTGCCTGGAGCGAATATAAGACAGGGGTGCGTGAAAAACTGTTTTTT. As protein: CAWSEYKTGVREKLFF.

This clonotype was seen a handful of times. V is TRBV3-1 and J is TRBJ2-7; D is uncertain. The CDR3 has 16 amino acids. Germline V CDR1 and CDR2: LGHDT, YNNKEL (reference sequence). Trimming pared 0 bases from V and 0 bases from J, leaving 12 bases between. CDR3 protein: CASSQDHAGSSYEQYF. DNA of the CDR3: TGTGCCAGCAGCCAAGATCATGCAGGATCCTCCTACGAGCAGTACTTC.

The V and J genes are TRBV2 and TRBJ1-2; D not certain. CDR3 length equals 13 residues. Trimming left V 11 bases short and J 2 bases short, with 15 bases between. Germline lookup yields CDR1 SNHLY and CDR2 FYNNEI. CDR3 coding DNA: TGTGCCGCAGCGGGTAGGGTCAACTATGGCTACACCTTC. Translation gives CAAAGRVNYGYTF.

The chain links TRBV28 to TRBJ2-1, with TRBD2 matching over 10 bases. Germline values: CDR1 MDHEN, CDR2 SYDVKM. The CDR3 consists of 18 residues. Losses at the gene ends were 3 bases for V and 0 bases for J; bases not matched to a gene: 8. CDR3 amino acids: CASSFWTSGPSSYNEQFF. The CDR3 nucleotides read TGTGCCAGCAGTTTCTGGACTAGCGGTCCCAGCTCCTACAATGAGCAGTTCTTC.

This sequence joins TRBV27 and TRBJ2-1; TRBD1 or TRBD2 may be the D gene (5 bases each). The CDR3 length is 13 residues. Per the germline V gene, CDR1 is MNHEY and CDR2 is SMNVEV (reference sequence). V was clipped by 6 bases and J by 4 bases, with 10 bases between them. This CDR3 is CASRQRGYNEQFF. CDR3 sequence (DNA): TGTGCCAGCAGGCAGAGGGGTTACAATGAGCAGTTCTTC.

The genes are TRBV11-2 and TRBJ1-1; no reliable D call. Deletions cut 7 bases from V and 5 bases from J, with 14 bases between. CDR1 SGHAT and CDR2 FQNNGV come from the germline V gene. The CDR3 sequence is 13 residues long. The CDR3 reads CASTRVGETEAFF. As DNA, the CDR3 is TGTGCCAGCACCCGCGTAGGAGAGACTGAAGCTTTCTTT.

This clonotype was counted a few times. This chain joins TRBV24-1 and TRBJ2-3; 7 bases are a match to TRBD2. V trimming: 4 bases; J trimming: 8 bases; junction bases outside the gene matches: 11. This CDR3 contains 15 residues. Germline-derived CDR1 and CDR2 are KGHDR and SFDVKD. The CDR3 loop reads CATSDSGLGGRTQYF. CDR3 in DNA: TGTGCCACCAGTGACTCGGGACTGGGAGGGCGTACGCAGTATTTT.

Only a few counts were recorded for this clonotype. This rearrangement joins TRBV20-1 to TRBJ2-5, with D maybe TRBD2 (5 bases). The J call may be faulty, since TRBJ2-7 better matches the DNA end. CDR1 and CDR2 from the germline V gene are DFQATT and SNEGSKA (reference sequence). The CDR3 has 13 amino acids. DNA of the CDR3: TGCAGTGCTATCCTATTGGGGAGCTACGAGCAGTACTTC. This translates into CSAILLGSYEQYF.

This chain uses TRBV7-9 with TRBJ2-7; either TRBD1 or TRBD2 may fit D (5 bases each). V lost 5 bases and J 2 bases, leaving 16 bases between the germline ends. The CDR3 runs 15 residues. Germline lookup yields CDR1 SEHNR and CDR2 FQNEAQ (reference sequence). The CDR3 bases are TGTGCCAGCAGCAACTCCAGAGGGGTGACCTACGAGCAGTACTTC. Amino acid sequence: CASSNSRGVTYEQYF.

This chain links TRBV20-1 with TRBJ2-5; D may be TRBD2 (6 bases). The CDR3 spans 16 residues. Germline V gives CDR1 DFQATT, CDR2 SNEGSKA (reference sequence). Trimming removed 3 bases at V and 1 base at J, with 18 bases between. CDR3 DNA sequence: TGCAGTGCTAGTCTCCGTGCGGGACGAATCCAAGAGACCCAGTACTTC. It is translated as CSASLRAGRIQETQYF.

Concerning this clonotype itself: One base away lies a much larger clone, so this may be a sequencing read error. The chain is built from TRBV7-3 and TRBJ2-3; D is undetermined. Germline CDR1 and CDR2: SGHTA and FQGTGA. The germline V and J ends were trimmed by 5 bases and 2 bases, with 8 bases remaining between them. The CDR3 consists of 13 residues. The CDR3 nucleotides are TGTGCCAGCAGCGCGGCAGCCACAGATACGCAGTATTTT. Its protein product is CASSAAATDTQYF. Drawing the rest from reference TRBV7-3 and TRBJ2-3, the complete variable domain is GAGVSQTPSNKVTEKGKYVELRCDPISGHTALYWYRQSLGQGPEFLIYFQGTGAADDSGLPNDRFFAVRPEGSVSTLKIQRTERGDSAVYLCASSAAATDTQYFGPGTRLTVL.

The rearrangement uses TRBV4-2 and TRBJ2-3, with a possible D match to TRBD2 (5 bases). The CDR3 length is 14 residues. The V end lost 0 bases, the J end lost 7 bases, and 11 bases lay between the germline ends. Germline V CDR1 and CDR2: LGHNA, YNFKEQ. CDR3 region: CASSQDLWTHTQYF. The CDR3, as DNA: TGTGCCAGCAGCCAAGATCTCTGGACTCATACGCAGTATTTT.

In this sample, this clonotype turned up a few times. This sequence joins TRBV4-2 and TRBJ2-1, with TRBD2 identical over 8 bases. V trimming: 6 bases; J trimming: 8 bases; junction bases outside the gene matches: 9. CDR3 size: 14 residues. CDR1 is LGHNA and CDR2 is YNFKEQ in the germline V gene. This CDR3 reads CASSLSGLAHEQFF. CDR3 coding DNA: TGTGCCAGCAGTCTGTCTGGACTAGCTCATGAGCAGTTCTTC.

The rearrangement uses TRBV29-1 and TRBJ2-7; D not resolved. With 4 bases removed from V and 2 bases from J, the gap between germline ends came to 12 bases. CDR1 and CDR2 from the germline V gene are SQVTM and ANQGSEA. The CDR3 sequence is 13 residues long. The CDR3 protein is CSVVGDNAYEQYF. DNA of the CDR3: TGCAGCGTTGTAGGCGACAATGCCTACGAGCAGTACTTC.

The CDR3 reads CSARAWGASTEAFF. CDR3 DNA sequence: TGCAGTGCTAGAGCATGGGGGGCCAGCACTGAAGCTTTCTTT. This chain joins TRBV20-1 and TRBJ1-1; tentatively, D is TRBD1 (6 bases). The V end was cut by 1 base, the J end by 4 bases, with 13 bases between. The CDR3 covers 14 residues. Germline values: CDR1 DFQATT, CDR2 SNEGSKA (reference sequence).

This clonotype has ten or more counts. The chain couples TRBV20-1 to TRBJ2-1; TRBD1 or TRBD2 may be the D gene (5 bases each). Germline V gives CDR1 DFQATT, CDR2 SNEGSKA (reference sequence). The CDR3 length is 14 residues. Trimming removed 3 bases from V and 5 bases from J, with 14 bases in between. For the CDR3, the DNA is TGCAGTGCTAGGGCCGGGACGGTGAACAATGAGCAGTTCTTC. This encodes CSARAGTVNNEQFF.

The V gene is TRBV7-2, the J gene TRBJ2-3; 7 positions match TRBD2. Germline V gene lookup returns CDR1 SGHTA and CDR2 FQGNSA. The CDR3 covers 17 residues. Unmatched junction bases numbered 15, after V lost 3 bases and J lost 6 bases. The CDR3 nucleotides read TGTGCCAGCAGCTTGGGGTTCTCGGGAGGTCTTGTTGATACGCAGTATTTT. It yields the protein CASSLGFSGGLVDTQYF.

This chain uses TRBV2 with TRBJ2-3; 7 bases match TRBD2. Losses at the gene ends were 9 bases for V and 1 base for J; bases not matched to a gene: 4. This CDR3 has 13 residues. Germline-derived CDR1 and CDR2 are SNHLY and FYNNEI. The CDR3: CARSSGRTDTQYF. DNA for the CDR3: TGTGCCAGGAGTAGCGGGCGCACAGATACGCAGTATTTT.

The rearrangement uses TRBV2 and TRBJ2-5, with D unclear. Trimming stripped 5 bases from V and 7 bases from J, with 5 bases between. The germline V gene has CDR1 SNHLY and CDR2 FYNNEI. The CDR3 loop spans 10 amino acids. CDR3 in amino acids: CASSQATQYF. CDR3 DNA: TGTGCCAGCAGTCAGGCGACCCAGTACTTC. The variable domain in full, with the rest retrieved from reference TRBV2 and TRBJ2-5, is EPEVTQTPSHQVTQMGQEVILRCVPISNHLYFYWYRQILGQKVEFLVSFYNNEISEKSEIFDDQFSVERPDGSNFTLKIRSTKLEDSAMYFCASSQATQYFGPGTRLLVL.

The chain carries TRBV12-3 or TRBV12-4 and TRBJ2-5; 12 bases map to TRBD2. The trim removed 1 base at V and 2 bases at J, leaving 11 bases unmatched. The CDR3 consists of 19 residues. In DNA form, the CDR3 reads TGTGCCAGCAGTTTAGGACAGACTAGCGGGGGAATTATGCAAGAGACCCAGTACTTC. Amino acid sequence: CASSLGQTSGGIMQETQYF.

A single count supports this clonotype. V usage is TRBV7-8 and J usage is TRBJ2-6, with D unresolved. V shed 5 bases and J shed 0 bases, with 5 bases lying between them. CDR1 is SGHVS, CDR2 FQNEAQ, per germline. The CDR3 totals 14 residues. The CDR3 nucleotides are TGTGCCAGCAGCCATAGCTCTGGGGCCAACGTCCTGACTTTC. Translated: CASSHSSGANVLTF.

The rearrangement joins TRBV7-2 to TRBJ1-1; D is possibly TRBD1 (6 bases). CDR3 length: 15 residues. The germline CDR1 and CDR2 sequences are SGHTA and FQGNSA. V shed 4 bases and J shed 2 bases, with 14 bases lying between them. The DNA for the CDR3 is TGTGCCAGCAGCTCCCCGGGGGCAAGAAACACTGAAGCTTTCTTT. Protein product: CASSSPGARNTEAFF.